This T cell receptor beta chain was sequenced for a study of cytomegalovirus exposure and HLA in healthy donors. With 60 Vbeta and 13 Jbeta primers, the PCR was carried out. Data came from immunoSEQ multiplex PCR; TCRdb stores just in-frame clones and leaves some out. The sample has tens of thousands of clones, and its top ten clones hold 7.5% to 9%. Germline CDR1 and CDR2: SNHLY and FYNNEI. The CDR3 is 16 residues long. J lost 9 bases, V lost 2 bases, and 14 bases had no gene match. The sequenced sample consisted of PBMCs. This sequence was found in a male donor in good health and CMV-seronegative. V usage is TRBV2 and J usage is TRBJ1-1; 8 positions match TRBD1. CDR3 in DNA: TGTGCCAGCAGTGAACTTTGGAGAGGAGGGGACAGGCAAGCTTTCTTT. This sequence encodes CASSELWRGGDRQAFF.